Listed below are T cell receptor beta chains from one sample, sequenced in a study of T cell responses to AZD1222 COVID-19 vaccine. Here immunoSEQ multiplex PCR was the method, and the copy in TCRdb shows in-frame clones only, minus some. The sample lists about 85,000 clones, roughly nine tenths occurring once. The input for sequencing was peripheral blood, taken on day 0 of AZD1222 vaccination. These receptors were collected from an adult in good health. The CDR3 runs from the conserved cysteine through the conserved F or W. D genes are given only for firm matches. A row's size may be missing; if present it is once, few, many or a size class.

J gene | V gene | D gene | clone size | CDR3 DNA | CDR3 protein
TRBJ1-5 | TRBV3-1/TRBV3-2 | NA | once | TGTGCCAGCAGCCGTTCCGGGGAACAGCCCCAGCATTTT | CASSRSGEQPQHF
TRBJ1-1 | TRBV3-1/TRBV3-2 | NA | NA | TGTGCCAGCAGCCCGACGGGGGAATTGGCTTTCTTT | CASSPTGELAFF
TRBJ2-1 | TRBV28 | NA | NA | TGTGCCAGCAGCCAATGGCGTCTAGGGAGCTCCTACAATGAGCAGTTCTTC | CASSQWRLGSSYNEQFF
TRBJ1-4 | TRBV5-1 | TRBD1 | NA | TGCGCCAGCAGCTATGACAGGGTTTTGGGTGAAAAACTGTTTTTT | CASSYDRVLGEKLFF
TRBJ2-7 | TRBV30 | TRBD1 | NA | TGTGCCTGGATAAGGGACAGGGGGCCCTACGAGCAGTACTTC | CAWIRDRGPYEQYF
TRBJ1-2 | TRBV19 | NA | NA | TGTGCCAGTAGTATTGTGGGGCCGGTTGGCTACACCTTC | CASSIVGPVGYTF
TRBJ1-5 | TRBV19 | TRBD1 | once | TGTGCCAGTAGTATCGGACAGGAAAGGGCTCAGCCCCAGCATTTT | CASSIGQERAQPQHF
TRBJ2-3 | TRBV27 | NA | NA | TGTGCCAGCAGTTCCCAGGGGAGAGGCACAGATACGCAGTATTTT | CASSSQGRGTDTQYF
TRBJ1-6 | TRBV18 | NA | few | TGTGCCAGCTCACCGACGCCGGGGGCCTATAATTCACCCCTCCACTTT | CASSPTPGAYNSPLHF
TRBJ1-1 | TRBV6-1 | NA | NA | TGTGCCAGCAGTGAAGATGGGCAGCTTTTCACTGAAGCTTTCTTT | CASSEDGQLFTEAFF
TRBJ1-3 | TRBV12-3/TRBV12-4 | NA | NA | TGTGCCAGCAACTCAGGGTCCGGAAACACCATATATTTT | CASNSGSGNTIYF
TRBJ2-1 | TRBV24-1 | NA | NA | TGTGCCACCAGTGATTTGGCTAGCTCAAATGAGCAGTTCTTC | CATSDLASSNEQFF
TRBJ2-5 | TRBV4-2 | TRBD2 | NA | TGTGCCAGCAGCCAACCGGGACTAGTCCAAGAGACCCAGTACTTC | CASSQPGLVQETQYF
TRBJ2-1 | TRBV6-4 | TRBD2 | NA | TGTGCCAGCAGTCCTAGTTCGGGGGGGAATGAGCAGTTCTTC | CASSPSSGGNEQFF
TRBJ2-2 | TRBV27 | NA | once | TGTGCCAGCAGTTTATCTGTTGGAGGCGGGTACACCGGGGAGCTGTTTTTT | CASSLSVGGGYTGELFF
TRBJ1-2 | TRBV6-5 | TRBD1 | NA | TGTGCCAGCAGACGGGACAGTAACTATGGCTACACCTTC | CASRRDSNYGYTF
TRBJ1-6 | TRBV24-1 | NA | NA | TGTGCCACCAGTGATTTGCCCTTTTCACCCCTCCACTTT | CATSDLPFSPLHF
TRBJ1-6 | TRBV4-1 | NA | NA | TGCGCCAGCAGCCAAGATATAGAAGGTACTTCTAATTCACCCCTCCACTTT | CASSQDIEGTSNSPLHF
TRBJ1-5 | TRBV7-3 | NA | NA | TGTGCCAGCAGCTTAACGACCAATCAGCCCCAGCATTTT | CASSLTTNQPQHF
TRBJ2-5 | TRBV7-3 | NA | NA | TGTGCCAGCAGCTCGGACGGATTACAAGAGACCCAGTACTTC | CASSSDGLQETQYF
TRBJ2-1 | TRBV6-5 | TRBD2 | NA | TGTGCCAGCAGCCTAGCGGGGGGGATCAGGGAGCAGTTCTTC | CASSLAGGIREQFF
TRBJ1-4 | TRBV6-5 | TRBD1 | NA | TGTGCCAGCAGCCCCGGGACAGTGATTAATGAAAAACTGTTTTTT | CASSPGTVINEKLFF
TRBJ1-1 | TRBV29-1 | TRBD1 | once | TGCAGCGTTGATGGGGACAGGGCCTTGAACACTGAAGCTTTCTTT | CSVDGDRALNTEAFF
TRBJ1-1 | TRBV18 | NA | NA | TGTGCCAGCTCACCAAGGACAGTCATGAACACTGAAGCTTTCTTT | CASSPRTVMNTEAFF
TRBJ1-1 | TRBV11-2 | NA | NA | TGTGCCAGCAGCTTATCGGGGAACACTGAAGCTTTCTTT | CASSLSGNTEAFF
TRBJ1-5 | TRBV25-1 | NA | NA | TGTGCCAGCAGTGGCACCGGGACCGGGGGGCGTCAGCCCCAGCATTTT | CASSGTGTGGRQPQHF
TRBJ2-7 | TRBV4-2 | TRBD1 | NA | TGTGCCAGCAGCCAAGATCCAGGGGGATACGAGCAGTACTTC | CASSQDPGGYEQYF